Listed here is a single T cell receptor beta chain. This clone showed up just a few times. It lacks a known antigen. No qualities accompany the bases; no much larger clone lies one base away. Donors formed part of the validation cohort, which comprised some 120 subjects and was distinct from the first cohort of fewer than 750 subjects. The source of the sample is a study of cytomegalovirus exposure and HLA in healthy donors (TCRdb year 2017). General notes on the study: According to a later analysis, the roughly 120 validation repertoires were produced on the same platform as the approximately 690 repertoires of the first cohort. Besides the first cohort of under 700 subjects, a separate validation cohort made up of 120 different subjects was used. High-throughput TCR immunosequencing, statistical association of individual TCRs with disease status, and machine learning were combined to predict cytomegalovirus infection status. The study was designed to test whether signatures of past pathogen exposure could be identified by cataloging public T cell receptors. Paper-wide results and their limitations: A total of fewer than 200 TCR beta chains were listed by the study as associated with cytomegalovirus. It was suggested by the authors that the approach could potentially be generalized to other disease states and immunological phenotypes. A later analysis lacked HLA typing for the validation cohort, so it scored co-occurrence in that cohort across all 110 or so repertoires. Across donors, most TCR sequences were observed very rarely, whereas some public TCRs were present in many individuals. In vitro tests confirmed that a few of the cytomegalovirus-associated TCR beta chains recognize cytomegalovirus antigens. In a later analysis, TCRs clustered in the first cohort were found to also tend to co-occur in the roughly 130 validation repertoires, with 94% of cluster scores above 0. The classifier was reported to diagnose cytomegalovirus status with high specificity and sensitivity in both the original cohort and the validation cohort.

CDR1 and CDR2 (SGHNT, YYREEE) derive from the germline V gene (reference sequence). From cysteine to phenylalanine, the CDR3 is 11 amino acids long. Only CDR3 DNA is held: 33 bases, read in frame from base 1. The V end loses 4 bases and the J end loses 10 bases, and a stretch of 9 bases separates them. Library creation used the immunoSEQ multiplex PCR assay. From the authors' description of their analysis: To diagnose cytomegalovirus status from the catalog of TCR beta chain sequences, a statistical classification framework was built. TCRdb limited this immuneACCESS table to in-frame rearrangements with V and J called. A share of clones is missing; checked studies link under half to unresolved V genes, and the rest is unexplained. Clone size and the V and J calls come from that table; the DNA yielded D and trimming. The sample table shows about 160,000 clones, and about 96% are seen once. The ten most abundant clones make up about 0.89% of the sample.

Sequenced: PBMCs. This receptor was obtained from a woman younger than 30 in good health and CMV-seronegative. Rearrangement joined TRBV5-4 to TRBJ2-1, with a weak D call of TRBD1 (6 bases match). The CDR3: CASSPGTEQFF. The sequenced DNA is TGTGCCAGCAGCCCCGGGACAGAGCAGTTCTTC. Reference TRBV5-4 and TRBJ2-1 genes cover what lies past the CDR3, so the full variable domain is ETGVTQSPTHLIKTRGQQVTLRCSSQSGHNTVSWYQQALGQGPQFIFQYYREEENGRGNFPPRFSGLQFPNYSSELNVNALELDDSALYLCASSPGTEQFFGPGTRLTVL.